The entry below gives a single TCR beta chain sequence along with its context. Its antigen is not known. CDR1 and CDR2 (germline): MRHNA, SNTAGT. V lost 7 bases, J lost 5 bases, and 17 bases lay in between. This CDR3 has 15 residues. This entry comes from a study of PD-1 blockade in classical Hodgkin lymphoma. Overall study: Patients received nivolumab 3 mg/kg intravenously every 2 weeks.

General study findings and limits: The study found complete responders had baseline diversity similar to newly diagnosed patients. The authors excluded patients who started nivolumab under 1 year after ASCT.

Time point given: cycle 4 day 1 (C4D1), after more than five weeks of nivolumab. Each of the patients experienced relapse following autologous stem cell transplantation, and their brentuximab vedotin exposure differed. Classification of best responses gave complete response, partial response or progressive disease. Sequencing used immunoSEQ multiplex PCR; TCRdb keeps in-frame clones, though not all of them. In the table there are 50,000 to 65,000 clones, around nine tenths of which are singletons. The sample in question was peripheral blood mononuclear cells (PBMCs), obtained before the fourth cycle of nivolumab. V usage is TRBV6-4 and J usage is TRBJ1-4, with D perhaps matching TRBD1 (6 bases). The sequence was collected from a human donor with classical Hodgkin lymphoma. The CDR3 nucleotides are TGTGCCAGCACCAATCATGAGGGGGGCAATGAAAAACTGTTTTTT. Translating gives CASTNHEGGNEKLFF.